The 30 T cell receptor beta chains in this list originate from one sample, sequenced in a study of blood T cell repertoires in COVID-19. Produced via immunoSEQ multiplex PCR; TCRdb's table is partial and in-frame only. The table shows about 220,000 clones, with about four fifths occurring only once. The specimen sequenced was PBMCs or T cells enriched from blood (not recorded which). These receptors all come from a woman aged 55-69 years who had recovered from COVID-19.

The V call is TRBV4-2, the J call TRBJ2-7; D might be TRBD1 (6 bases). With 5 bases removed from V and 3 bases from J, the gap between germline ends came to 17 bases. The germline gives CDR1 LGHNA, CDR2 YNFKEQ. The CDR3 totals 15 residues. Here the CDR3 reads CASSVQGLGGYEQYF. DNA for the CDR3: TGTGCCAGCAGCGTTCAGGGGCTAGGTGGCTACGAGCAGTACTTC.

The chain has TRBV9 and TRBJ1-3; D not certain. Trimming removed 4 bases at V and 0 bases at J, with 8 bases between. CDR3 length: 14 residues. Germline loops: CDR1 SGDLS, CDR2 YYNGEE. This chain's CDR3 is CASSTRYSGNTIYF. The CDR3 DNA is TGTGCCAGCAGCACACGTTACTCTGGAAACACCATATATTTT.

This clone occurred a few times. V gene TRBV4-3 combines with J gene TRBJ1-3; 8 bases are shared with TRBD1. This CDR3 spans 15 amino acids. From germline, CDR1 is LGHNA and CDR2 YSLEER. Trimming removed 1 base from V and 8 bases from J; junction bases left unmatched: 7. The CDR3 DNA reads TGCGCCAGCAGCCAAGCGTGGGCAGGGGGCCACACCATATATTTT. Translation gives CASSQAWAGGHTIYF.

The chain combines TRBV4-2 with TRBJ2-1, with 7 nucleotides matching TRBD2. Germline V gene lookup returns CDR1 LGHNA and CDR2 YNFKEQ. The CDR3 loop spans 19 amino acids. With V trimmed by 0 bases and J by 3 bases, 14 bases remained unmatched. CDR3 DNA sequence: TGTGCCAGCAGCCAAGATAAAATGAGCGTGAGCGGGGACTACAATGAGCAGTTCTTC. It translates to CASSQDKMSVSGDYNEQFF.

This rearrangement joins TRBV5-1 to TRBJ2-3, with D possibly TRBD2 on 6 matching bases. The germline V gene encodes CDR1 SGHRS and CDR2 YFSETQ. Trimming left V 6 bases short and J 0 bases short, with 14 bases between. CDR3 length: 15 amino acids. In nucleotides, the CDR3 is TGCGCCAGCATCCCCGGCGGGACTAGCACAGATACGCAGTATTTT. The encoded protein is CASIPGGTSTDTQYF.

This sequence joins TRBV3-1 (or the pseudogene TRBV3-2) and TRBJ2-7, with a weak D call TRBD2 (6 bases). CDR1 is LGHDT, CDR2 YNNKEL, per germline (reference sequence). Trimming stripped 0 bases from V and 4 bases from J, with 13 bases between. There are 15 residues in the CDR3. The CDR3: CASSQEIGTYYEQYF. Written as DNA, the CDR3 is TGTGCCAGCAGCCAAGAGATAGGGACTTATTACGAGCAGTACTTC.

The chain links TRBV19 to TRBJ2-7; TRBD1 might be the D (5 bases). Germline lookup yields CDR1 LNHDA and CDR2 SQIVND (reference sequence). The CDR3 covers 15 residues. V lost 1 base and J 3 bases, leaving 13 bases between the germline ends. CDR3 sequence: CASSIGGHPFYEQYF. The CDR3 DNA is TGTGCCAGTAGTATAGGTGGACACCCTTTCTACGAGCAGTACTTC.

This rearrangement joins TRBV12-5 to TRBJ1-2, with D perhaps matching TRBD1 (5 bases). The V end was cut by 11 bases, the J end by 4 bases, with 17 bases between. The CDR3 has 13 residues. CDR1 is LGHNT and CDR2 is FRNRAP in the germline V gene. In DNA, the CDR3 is TGTGCTGGGACTCGGGCGGAGGTCTATGGCTACACCTTC. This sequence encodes CAGTRAEVYGYTF.

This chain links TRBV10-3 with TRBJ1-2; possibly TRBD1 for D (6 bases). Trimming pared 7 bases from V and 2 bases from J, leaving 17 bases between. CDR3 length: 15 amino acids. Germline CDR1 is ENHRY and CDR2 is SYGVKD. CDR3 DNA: TGTGCCATCACCAAAGAGGGGGGGCGAAACTATGGCTACACCTTC. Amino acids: CAITKEGGRNYGYTF.

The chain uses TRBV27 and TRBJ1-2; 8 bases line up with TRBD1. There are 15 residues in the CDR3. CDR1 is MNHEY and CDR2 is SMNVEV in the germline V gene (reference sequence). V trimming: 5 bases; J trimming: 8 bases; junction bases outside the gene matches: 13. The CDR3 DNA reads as TGTGCCAGCAGTACCACGCGATTCAGGGGGCTCGGCTACACCTTC. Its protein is CASSTTRFRGLGYTF.

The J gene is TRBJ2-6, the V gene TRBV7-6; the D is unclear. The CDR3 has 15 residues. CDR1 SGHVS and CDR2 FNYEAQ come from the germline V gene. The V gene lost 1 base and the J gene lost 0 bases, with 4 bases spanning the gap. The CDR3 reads CASSLGGSGANVLTF. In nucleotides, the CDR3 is TGTGCCAGCAGCTTAGGAGGCTCTGGGGCCAACGTCCTGACTTTC.

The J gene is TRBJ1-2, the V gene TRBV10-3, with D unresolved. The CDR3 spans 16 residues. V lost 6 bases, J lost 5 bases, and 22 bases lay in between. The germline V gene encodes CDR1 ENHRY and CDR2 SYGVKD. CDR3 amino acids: CAIRTQICIGRYGYTF. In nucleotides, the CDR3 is TGTGCCATCAGGACCCAGATATGCATAGGGAGGTATGGCTACACCTTC.

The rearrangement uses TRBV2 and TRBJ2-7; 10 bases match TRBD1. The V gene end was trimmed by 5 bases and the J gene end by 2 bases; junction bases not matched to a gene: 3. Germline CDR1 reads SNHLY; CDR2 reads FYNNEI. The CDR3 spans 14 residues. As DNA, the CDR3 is TGTGCCAGCAGTCGGGACAGGGGTACCTACGAGCAGTACTTC. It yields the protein CASSRDRGTYEQYF.

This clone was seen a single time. CDR3 coding DNA: TGTGCCAGCAGCTTAGGGCTAGCGGGAGCCAATGAGCAGTTCTTC. Its protein product is CASSLGLAGANEQFF. J is TRBJ2-1 and V is TRBV11-2; 10 nucleotides align to TRBD2. Per the germline V gene, CDR1 is SGHAT and CDR2 is FQNNGV. V was pared by 1 base and J by 6 bases, with 3 bases of the junction left unmatched. This CDR3 comprises 15 residues.

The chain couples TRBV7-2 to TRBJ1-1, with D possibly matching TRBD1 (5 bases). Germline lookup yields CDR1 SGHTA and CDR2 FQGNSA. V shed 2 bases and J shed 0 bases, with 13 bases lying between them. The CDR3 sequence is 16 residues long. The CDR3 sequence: CASSLNRNTMNTEAFF. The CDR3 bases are TGTGCCAGCAGCTTAAACAGGAACACCATGAACACTGAAGCTTTCTTT.

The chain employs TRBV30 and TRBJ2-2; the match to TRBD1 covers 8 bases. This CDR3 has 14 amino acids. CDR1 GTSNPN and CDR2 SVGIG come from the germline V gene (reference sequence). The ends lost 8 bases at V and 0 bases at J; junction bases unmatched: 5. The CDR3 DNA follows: TGTGCCGCTCGGACAGGGCCGAACACCGGGGAGCTGTTTTTT. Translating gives CAARTGPNTGELFF.

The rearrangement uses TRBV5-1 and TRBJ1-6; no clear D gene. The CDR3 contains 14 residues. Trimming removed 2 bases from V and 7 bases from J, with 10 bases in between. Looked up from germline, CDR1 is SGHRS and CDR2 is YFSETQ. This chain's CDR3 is CASSFRERNSPLHF. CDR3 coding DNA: TGCGCCAGCAGCTTCCGAGAGAGGAATTCACCCCTCCACTTT.

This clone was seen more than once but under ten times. This CDR3 is CASSPSEGVVQPQHF. The CDR3 nucleotides are TGTGCCAGCAGCCCCTCCGAGGGGGTGGTTCAGCCCCAGCATTTT. The rearrangement links TRBV6-5 to TRBJ1-5; D is perhaps TRBD1 (6 bases). The CDR3 extends over 15 amino acids. V dropped 6 bases and J dropped 6 bases, with 18 bases sitting between them. Germline-derived CDR1 and CDR2 are MNHEY and SVGAGI.

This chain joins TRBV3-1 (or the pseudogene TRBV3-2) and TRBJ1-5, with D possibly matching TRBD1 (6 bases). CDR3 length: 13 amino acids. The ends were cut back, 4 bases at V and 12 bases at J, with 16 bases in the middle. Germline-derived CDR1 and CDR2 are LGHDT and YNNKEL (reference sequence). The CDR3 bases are TGTGCCAGCAGCCCCGGGGGGCCCGGGCGCCAGCATTTT. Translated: CASSPGGPGRQHF.

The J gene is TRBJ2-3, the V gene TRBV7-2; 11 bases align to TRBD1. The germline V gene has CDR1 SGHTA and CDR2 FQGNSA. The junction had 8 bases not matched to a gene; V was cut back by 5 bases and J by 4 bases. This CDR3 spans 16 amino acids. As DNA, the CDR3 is TGTGCCAGCAGCCGGGGCCCGGGACAGGGGGCAGATACGCAGTATTTT. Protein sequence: CASSRGPGQGADTQYF. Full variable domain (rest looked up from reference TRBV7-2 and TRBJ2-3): GAGVSQSPSNKVTEKGKDVELRCDPISGHTALYWYRQSLGQGLEFLIYFQGNSAPDKSGLPSDRFSAERTGGSVSTLTIQRTQQEDSAVYLCASSRGPGQGADTQYFGPGTRLTVL.

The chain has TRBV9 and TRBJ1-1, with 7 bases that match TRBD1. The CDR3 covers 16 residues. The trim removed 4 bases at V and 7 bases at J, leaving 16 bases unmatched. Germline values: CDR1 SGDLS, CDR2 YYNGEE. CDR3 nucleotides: TGTGCCAGCAGCCCGAGGCCCCGGGACAGTGAAGGTGAAGCTTTCTTT. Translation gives CASSPRPRDSEGEAFF.

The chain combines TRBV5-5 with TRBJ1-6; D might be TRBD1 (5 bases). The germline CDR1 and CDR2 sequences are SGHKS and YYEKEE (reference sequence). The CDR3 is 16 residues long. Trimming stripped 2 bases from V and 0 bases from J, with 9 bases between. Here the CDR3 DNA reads TGTGCCAGCAGCTTAAGGGGATTCTCCTATAATTCACCCCTCCACTTT. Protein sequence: CASSLRGFSYNSPLHF.

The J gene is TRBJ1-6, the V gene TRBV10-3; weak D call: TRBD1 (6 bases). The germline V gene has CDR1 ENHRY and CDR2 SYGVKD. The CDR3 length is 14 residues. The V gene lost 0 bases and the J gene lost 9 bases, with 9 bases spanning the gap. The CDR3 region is CAISESAGVSPLHF. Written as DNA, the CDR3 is TGTGCCATCAGTGAGTCGGCAGGGGTTTCACCCCTCCACTTT.

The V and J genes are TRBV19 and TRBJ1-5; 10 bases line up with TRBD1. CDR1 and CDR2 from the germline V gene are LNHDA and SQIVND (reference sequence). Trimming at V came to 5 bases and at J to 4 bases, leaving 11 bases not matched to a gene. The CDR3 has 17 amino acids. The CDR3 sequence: CASSARSGTGANQPQHF. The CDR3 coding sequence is TGTGCCAGTAGTGCTAGATCCGGGACAGGGGCGAATCAGCCCCAGCATTTT.

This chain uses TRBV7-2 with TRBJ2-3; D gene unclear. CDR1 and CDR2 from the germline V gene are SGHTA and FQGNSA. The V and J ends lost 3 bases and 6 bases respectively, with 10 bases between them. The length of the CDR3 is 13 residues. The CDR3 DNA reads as TGTGCCAGCAGCTTCTCCCCGTCCGATACGCAGTATTTT. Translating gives CASSFSPSDTQYF. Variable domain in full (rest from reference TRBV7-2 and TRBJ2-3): GAGVSQSPSNKVTEKGKDVELRCDPISGHTALYWYRQSLGQGLEFLIYFQGNSAPDKSGLPSDRFSAERTGGSVSTLTIQRTQQEDSAVYLCASSFSPSDTQYFGPGTRLTVL.

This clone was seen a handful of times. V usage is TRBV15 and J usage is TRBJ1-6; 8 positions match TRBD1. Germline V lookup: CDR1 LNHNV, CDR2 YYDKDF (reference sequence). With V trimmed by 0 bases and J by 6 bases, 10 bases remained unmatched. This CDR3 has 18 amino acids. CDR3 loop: CATSRDPPTGDVNSPLHF. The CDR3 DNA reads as TGTGCCACCAGCAGAGATCCCCCGACAGGGGACGTTAATTCACCCCTCCACTTT.

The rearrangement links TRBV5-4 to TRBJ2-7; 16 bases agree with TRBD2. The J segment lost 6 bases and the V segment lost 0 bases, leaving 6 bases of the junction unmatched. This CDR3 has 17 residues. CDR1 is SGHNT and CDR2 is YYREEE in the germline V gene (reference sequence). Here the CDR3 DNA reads TGTGCCAGCAGCTTGGAGGGGACTAGCGGGAGGGCCCGCGAGCAGTACTTC. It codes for CASSLEGTSGRAREQYF.

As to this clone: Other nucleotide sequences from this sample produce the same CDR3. CDR3: CASSSGLAGNTGELFF. CDR3 nucleotide sequence: TGCGCCAGCAGCTCGGGACTAGCCGGGAACACCGGGGAGCTGTTTTTT. V is TRBV5-1 and J is TRBJ2-2, with 9 bases aligning to TRBD2. This CDR3 region has 16 residues. Germline assignment: CDR1 SGHRS and CDR2 YFSETQ. V gave up 3 bases and J gave up 1 base; unmatched junction bases: 4.

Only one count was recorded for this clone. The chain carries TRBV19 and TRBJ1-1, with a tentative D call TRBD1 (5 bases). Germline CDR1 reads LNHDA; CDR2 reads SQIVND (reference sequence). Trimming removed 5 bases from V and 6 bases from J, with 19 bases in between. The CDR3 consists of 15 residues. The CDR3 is CASSASGTMYAEAFF. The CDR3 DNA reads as TGTGCCAGTAGTGCATCCGGGACTATGTATGCTGAAGCTTTCTTT.

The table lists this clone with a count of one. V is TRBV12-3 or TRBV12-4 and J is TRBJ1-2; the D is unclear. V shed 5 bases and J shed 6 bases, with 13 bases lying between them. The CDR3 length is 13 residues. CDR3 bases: TGTGCCAGCAGTCCCCGCCGAGCCCATGGCTACACCTTC. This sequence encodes CASSPRRAHGYTF.